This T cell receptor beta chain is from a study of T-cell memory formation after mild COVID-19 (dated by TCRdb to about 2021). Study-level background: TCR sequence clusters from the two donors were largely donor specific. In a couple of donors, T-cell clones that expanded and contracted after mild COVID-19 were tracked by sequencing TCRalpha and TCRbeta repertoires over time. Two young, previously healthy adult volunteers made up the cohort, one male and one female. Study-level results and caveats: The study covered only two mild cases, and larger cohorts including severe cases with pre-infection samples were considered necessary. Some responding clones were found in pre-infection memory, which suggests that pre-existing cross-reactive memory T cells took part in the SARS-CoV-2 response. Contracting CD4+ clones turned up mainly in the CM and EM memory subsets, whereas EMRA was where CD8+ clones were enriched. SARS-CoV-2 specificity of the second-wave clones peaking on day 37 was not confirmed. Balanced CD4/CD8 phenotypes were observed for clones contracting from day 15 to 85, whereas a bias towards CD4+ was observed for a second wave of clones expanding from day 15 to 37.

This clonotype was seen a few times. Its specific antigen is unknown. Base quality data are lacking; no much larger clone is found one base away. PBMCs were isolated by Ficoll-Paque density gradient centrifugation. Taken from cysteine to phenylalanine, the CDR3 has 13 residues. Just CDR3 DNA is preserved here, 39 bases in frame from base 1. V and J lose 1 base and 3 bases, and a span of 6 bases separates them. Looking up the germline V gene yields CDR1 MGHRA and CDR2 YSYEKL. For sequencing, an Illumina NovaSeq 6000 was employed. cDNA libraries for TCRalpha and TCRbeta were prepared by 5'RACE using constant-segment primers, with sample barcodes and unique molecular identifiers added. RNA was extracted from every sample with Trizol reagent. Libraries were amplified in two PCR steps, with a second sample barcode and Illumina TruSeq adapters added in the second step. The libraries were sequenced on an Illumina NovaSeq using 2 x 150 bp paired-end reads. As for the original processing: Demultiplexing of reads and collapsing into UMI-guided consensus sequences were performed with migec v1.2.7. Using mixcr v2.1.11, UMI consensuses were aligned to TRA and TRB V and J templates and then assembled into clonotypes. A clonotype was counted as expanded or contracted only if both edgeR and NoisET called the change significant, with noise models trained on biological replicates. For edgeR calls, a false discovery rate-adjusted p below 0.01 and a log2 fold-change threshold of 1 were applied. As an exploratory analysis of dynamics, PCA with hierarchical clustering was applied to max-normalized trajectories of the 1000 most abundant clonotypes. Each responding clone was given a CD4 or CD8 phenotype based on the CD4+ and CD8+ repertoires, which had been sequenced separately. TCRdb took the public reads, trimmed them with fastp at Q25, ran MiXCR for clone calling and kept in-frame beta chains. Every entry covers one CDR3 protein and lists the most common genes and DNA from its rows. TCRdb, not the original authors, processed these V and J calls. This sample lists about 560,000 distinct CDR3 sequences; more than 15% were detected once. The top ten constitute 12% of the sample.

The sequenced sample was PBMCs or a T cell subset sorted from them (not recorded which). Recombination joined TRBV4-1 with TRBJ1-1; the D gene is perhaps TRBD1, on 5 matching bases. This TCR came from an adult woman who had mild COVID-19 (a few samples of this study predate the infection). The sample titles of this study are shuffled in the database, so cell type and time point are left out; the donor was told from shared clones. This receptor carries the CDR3 CASSQVGDTEAFF. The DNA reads TGCGCCAGCAGCCAAGTGGGGGACACTGAAGCTTTCTTT.